This entry features one TCR beta chain sequence. These data come from a study of shared clonotypes between healthy human individuals. The CDR3 is 15 residues long. After removal of 1 base from V and 7 bases from J, the junction contained 10 bases not matched to a gene. Germline CDR1 and CDR2: MGHRA and YSYEKL. TCRdb's table, derived via immunoSEQ multiplex PCR, lists solely in-frame clones and lacks some. The data hold hundreds of thousands of clones, with around 97% observed a single time. The sequence came from a woman aged 25 to 45 in good health. This rearrangement joins TRBV4-1 to TRBJ2-7, with 7 nucleotides matching TRBD2. Sequenced material: naive CD4+ T cells sorted from blood. Subset noted: CD45RA+ positively selected. The CDR3 region is CASSQVLSLAGEQYF. Written as DNA, the CDR3 is TGCGCCAGCAGCCAAGTCCTTTCCTTAGCGGGTGAGCAGTACTTC.